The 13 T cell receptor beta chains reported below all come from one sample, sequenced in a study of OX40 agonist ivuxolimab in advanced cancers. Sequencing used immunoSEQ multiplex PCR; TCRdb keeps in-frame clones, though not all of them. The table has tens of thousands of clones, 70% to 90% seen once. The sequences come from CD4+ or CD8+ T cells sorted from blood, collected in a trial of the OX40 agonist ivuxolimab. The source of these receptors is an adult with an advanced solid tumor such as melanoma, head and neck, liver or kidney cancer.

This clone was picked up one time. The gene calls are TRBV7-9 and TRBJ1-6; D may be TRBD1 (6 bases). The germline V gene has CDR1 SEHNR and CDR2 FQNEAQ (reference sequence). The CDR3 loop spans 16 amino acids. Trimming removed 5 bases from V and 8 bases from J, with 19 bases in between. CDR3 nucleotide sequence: TGTGCCAGCAGCCAGGGAGGACAGCCAGATTATTCACCCCTCCACTTT. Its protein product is CASSQGGQPDYSPLHF.

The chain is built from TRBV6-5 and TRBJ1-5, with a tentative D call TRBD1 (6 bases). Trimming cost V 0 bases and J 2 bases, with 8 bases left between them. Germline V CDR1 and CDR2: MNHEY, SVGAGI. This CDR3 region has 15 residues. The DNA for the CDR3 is TGTGCCAGCAGTTACTCACAGGGAGGCAATCAGCCCCAGCATTTT. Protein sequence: CASSYSQGGNQPQHF.

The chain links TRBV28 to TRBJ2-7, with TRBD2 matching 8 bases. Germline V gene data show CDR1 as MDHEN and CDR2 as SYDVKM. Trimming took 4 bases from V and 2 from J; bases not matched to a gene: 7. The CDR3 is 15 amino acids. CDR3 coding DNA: TGTGCCAGCAGTTCCTTTGCGGGGGGCACCTACGAGCAGTACTTC. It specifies CASSSFAGGTYEQYF. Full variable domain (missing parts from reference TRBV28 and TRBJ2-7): DVKVTQSSRYLVKRTGEKVFLECVQDMDHENMFWYRQDPGLGLRLIYFSYDVKMKEKGDIPEGYSVSREKKERFSLILESASTNQTSMYLCASSSFAGGTYEQYFGPGTRLTVT.

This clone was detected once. The CDR3 DNA reads as TGTGCCAGCAGTATCTCCCGGGACAGGGGGAATCACCTGTACTTC. Its protein is CASSISRDRGNHLYF. The chain joins TRBV28 to TRBJ2-4; TRBD1 matches 11 bases. Germline V CDR1 and CDR2: MDHEN, SYDVKM. The junction had 15 bases not matched to a gene; V was cut back by 5 bases and J by 15 bases. This CDR3 is 15 amino acids long.

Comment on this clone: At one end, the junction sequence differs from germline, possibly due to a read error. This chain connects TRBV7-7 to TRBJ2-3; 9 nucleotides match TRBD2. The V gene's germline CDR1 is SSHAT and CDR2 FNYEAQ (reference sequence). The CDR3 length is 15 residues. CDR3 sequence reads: CASSLLTSGTDTQYF. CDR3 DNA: TGTGCTAGCAGCTTACTTACTAGCGGGACAGATACGCAGTATTTT.

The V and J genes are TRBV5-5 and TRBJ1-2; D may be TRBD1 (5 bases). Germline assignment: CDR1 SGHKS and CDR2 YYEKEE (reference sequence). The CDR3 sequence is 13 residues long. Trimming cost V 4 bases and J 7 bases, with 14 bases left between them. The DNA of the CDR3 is TGTGCCAGCAGCGCTGGGACTGCTCTTGGCTACACCTTC. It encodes CASSAGTALGYTF.

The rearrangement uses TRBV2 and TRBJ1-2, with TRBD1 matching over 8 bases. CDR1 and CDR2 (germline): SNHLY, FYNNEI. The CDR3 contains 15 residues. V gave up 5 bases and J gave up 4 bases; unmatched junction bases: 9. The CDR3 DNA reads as TGTGCCAGCAGTTCTACTGGACAGGGCGGCTATGGCTACACCTTC. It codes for CASSSTGQGGYGYTF.

The CDR3 is CASSWVGGNTEAFF. CDR3 bases: TGCGCCAGCAGCTGGGTAGGAGGGAACACTGAAGCTTTCTTT. The V and J genes are TRBV10-2 and TRBJ1-1; D is undetermined. The germline V gene encodes CDR1 WSHSY and CDR2 SAAADI. The CDR3 is 14 residues long. V gave up 6 bases and J gave up 1 base, with 12 bases separating them.

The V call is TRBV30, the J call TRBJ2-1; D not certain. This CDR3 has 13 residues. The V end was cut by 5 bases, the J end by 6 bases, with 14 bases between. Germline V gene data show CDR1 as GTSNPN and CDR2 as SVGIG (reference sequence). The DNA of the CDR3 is TGTGCCTGGGAGTGGGCTAAGGGCAATGAGCAGTTCTTC. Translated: CAWEWAKGNEQFF.

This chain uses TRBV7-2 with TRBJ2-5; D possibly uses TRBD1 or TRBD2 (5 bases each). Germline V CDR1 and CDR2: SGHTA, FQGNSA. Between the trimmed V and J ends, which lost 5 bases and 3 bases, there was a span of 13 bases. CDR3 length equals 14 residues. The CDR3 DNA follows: TGTGCCAGCAGCCAAAACGGGGCCAAAGAGACCCAGTACTTC. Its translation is CASSQNGAKETQYF.

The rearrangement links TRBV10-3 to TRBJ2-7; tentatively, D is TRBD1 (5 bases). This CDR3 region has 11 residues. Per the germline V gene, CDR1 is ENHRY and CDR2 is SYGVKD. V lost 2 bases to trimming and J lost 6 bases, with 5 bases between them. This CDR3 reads CAISEQGEQYF. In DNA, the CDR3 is TGTGCCATCAGTGAGCAGGGCGAGCAGTACTTC.

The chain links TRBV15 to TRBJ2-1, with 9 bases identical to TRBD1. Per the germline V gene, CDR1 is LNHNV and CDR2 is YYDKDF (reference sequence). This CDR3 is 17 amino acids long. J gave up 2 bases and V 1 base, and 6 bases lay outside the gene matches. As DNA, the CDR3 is TGTGCCACCAGCAGAGTTCAAACAGGGGGCGCCTACAATGAGCAGTTCTTC. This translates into CATSRVQTGGAYNEQFF. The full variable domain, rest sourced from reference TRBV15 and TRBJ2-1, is DAMVIQNPRYQVTQFGKPVTLSCSQTLNHNVMYWYQQKSSQAPKLLFHYYDKDFNNEADTPDNFQSRRPNTSFCFLDIRSPGLGDTAMYLCATSRVQTGGAYNEQFFGPGTRLTVL.

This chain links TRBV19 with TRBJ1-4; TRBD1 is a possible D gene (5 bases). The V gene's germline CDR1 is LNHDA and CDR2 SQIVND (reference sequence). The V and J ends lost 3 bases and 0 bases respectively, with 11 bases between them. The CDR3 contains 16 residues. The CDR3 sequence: CASSIPRASTNEKLFF. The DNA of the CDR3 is TGTGCCAGTAGTATCCCCAGGGCGTCAACTAATGAAAAACTGTTTTTT. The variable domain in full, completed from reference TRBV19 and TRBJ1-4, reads DGGITQSPKYLFRKEGQNVTLSCEQNLNHDAMYWYRQDPGQGLRLIYYSQIVNDFQKGDIAEGYSVSREKKESFPLTVTSAQKNPTAFYLCASSIPRASTNEKLFFGSGTQLSVL.